The entry below describes one T cell receptor beta chain. This specimen belongs to a study of patients and donors after allogeneic stem cell transplantation. The CDR3 runs 14 residues. Germline V gene data show CDR1 as MGHDK and CDR2 as SYGVNS. The germline V and J ends were trimmed by 6 bases and 4 bases, with 13 bases remaining between them. MiXCR, run by TCRdb on the RT-PCR reads, gives a single entry per CDR3 protein. Among approximately 140,000 distinct CDR3 sequences listed, approximately 37% were seen once. The specimen sequenced was blood, either unsorted or a sorted T cell fraction (not recorded which). V is TRBV25-1 and J is TRBJ2-1, with D perhaps matching TRBD1 (6 bases). This TCR came from a human donor who was either an allogeneic HSCT recipient or a stem cell or donor lymphocyte infusion donor (not recorded which). It is not recorded whose cells these are; they may come from a transplant donor. The CDR3 loop reads CASSPGHPYNEQFF. In DNA form, the CDR3 reads TGTGCCAGCAGCCCGGGACACCCATACAATGAGCAGTTCTTC. Using reference TRBV25-1 and TRBJ2-1 for the parts outside the CDR3, the full variable domain is EADIYQTPRYLVIGTGKKITLECSQTMGHDKMYWYQQDPGMELHLIHYSYGVNSTEKGDLSSESTVSRIRTEHFPLTLESARPSHTSQYLCASSPGHPYNEQFFGPGTRLTVL.